Presented here are 7 T cell receptor beta chains from one specimen sequenced in a study of blood T cell repertoires in COVID-19. Produced via immunoSEQ multiplex PCR; TCRdb's table is partial and in-frame only. The sample has about 140,000 clones; roughly 86% are singletons. Specimen: peripheral blood. The receptors originated from a woman aged 55-69 years with acute or convalescent COVID-19.

The rearrangement joins TRBV6-1 to TRBJ1-4, with 7 positions matching TRBD1. CDR3 size: 14 residues. Germline V gene lookup returns CDR1 MNHNS and CDR2 SASEGT. V was pared by 3 bases and J by 7 bases, with 5 bases of the junction left unmatched. The CDR3: CASSEKAGGEKLFF. The CDR3, as DNA: TGTGCCAGCAGTGAGAAGGCAGGGGGTGAAAAACTGTTTTTT.

V usage is TRBV6-5 and J usage is TRBJ2-2, with 7 bases fitting TRBD1. Unmatched junction bases numbered 7, after V lost 4 bases and J lost 5 bases. This CDR3 has 15 amino acids. Germline CDR1 reads MNHEY; CDR2 reads SVGAGI. This CDR3 is CASSFDRVGTGELFF. In DNA form, the CDR3 reads TGTGCCAGCAGTTTTGACAGGGTTGGGACCGGGGAGCTGTTTTTT.

The chain employs TRBV7-3 and TRBJ1-5; D possibly corresponds to TRBD1 (5 bases). The ends were cut back, 5 bases at V and 5 bases at J, with 10 bases in the middle. This CDR3 spans 13 amino acids. Germline V gene sequence: CDR1 SGHTA, CDR2 FQGTGA. CDR3 nucleotide sequence: TGTGCCAGCAGCGCCACGACAGATCAGCCCCAGCATTTT. Amino acid sequence: CASSATTDQPQHF.

The CDR3 protein is CASSPLLAVTDTQYF. CDR3 in DNA: TGTGCCAGCTCACCACTACTAGCGGTCACAGATACGCAGTATTTT. J is TRBJ2-3 and V is TRBV18; 8 positions agree with TRBD2. V was pared by 1 base and J by 2 bases, with 2 bases of the junction left unmatched. Germline V CDR1 and CDR2: KGHSH, LQKENI. This CDR3 contains 15 residues.

The rearrangement links TRBV7-7 to TRBJ2-2; D may be TRBD1 (7 bases). Per germline, CDR1 SSHAT and CDR2 FNYEAQ (reference sequence). The CDR3 length is 14 residues. DNA for the CDR3: TGTGCTAGCGGTGACAGGGTTGAAACCGGGGAGCTGTTTTTT. This translates into CASGDRVETGELFF.

This CDR3 reads CASSRNTGELFF. The CDR3 bases are TGTGCCAGCAGCCGTAACACCGGGGAGCTGTTTTTT. The V and J genes are TRBV7-6 and TRBJ2-2; D uncertain. The germline V gene encodes CDR1 SGHVS and CDR2 FNYEAQ. Trimming left V 5 bases short and J 2 bases short, with 3 bases between. CDR3 size: 12 residues.

The chain carries TRBV11-3 and TRBJ2-3, with D perhaps TRBD2 (6 bases). CDR3 size: 14 residues. Trimming left V 1 base short and J 10 bases short, with 15 bases between. Germline V gene data show CDR1 as SGHNT and CDR2 as YENEEA. The CDR3 region is CASSLGGTGLAQYF. The CDR3 DNA reads TGTGCCAGCAGCTTAGGTGGTACGGGACTGGCGCAGTATTTT.